These 12 T cell receptor beta chains were sequenced from one sample in a study of B cell selection in AIRE deficiency. Produced via immunoSEQ multiplex PCR; TCRdb's table is partial and in-frame only. The sample has about 22,000 clones; 85% to 95% are singletons. The regulatory T cell sort gate was CD4+CD25hiCD127low/negative. The source material was CD4+CD25+ Tregs sorted from PBMCs. The receptor set was obtained from a human donor in good health.

The gene calls are TRBV5-1 and TRBJ1-1; D is perhaps TRBD1 (5 bases). V was shortened by 5 bases and J by 1 base, with 12 bases between the two germline ends. The CDR3 is 14 residues long. Germline assignment: CDR1 SGHRS and CDR2 YFSETQ. CDR3 amino acids: CASSFRDSNTEAFF. CDR3 sequence (DNA): TGCGCCAGCAGTTTCAGGGATTCGAACACTGAAGCTTTCTTT.

The CDR3 region has the DNA TGTGCCAGCAGATCCACAGATACGCAGTATTTT. Translating gives CASRSTDTQYF. The gene calls are TRBV25-1 and TRBJ2-3; no reliable D call. This CDR3 has 11 amino acids. Per germline, CDR1 MGHDK and CDR2 SYGVNS. Trimming took 6 bases from V and 2 from J, leaving 3 bases between them.

The rearrangement links TRBV5-1 to TRBJ1-4; D gene ambiguous. V was pared by 6 bases and J by 6 bases, with 6 bases between. Per germline, CDR1 SGHRS and CDR2 YFSETQ. The CDR3 is 11 amino acids. Here the CDR3 reads CASKIYEKLFF. The CDR3 DNA reads as TGCGCCAGCAAGATCTATGAAAAACTGTTTTTT.

The chain has TRBV7-4 and TRBJ1-2; 10 bases match TRBD1. Germline trimming cut 5 bases from V and 5 bases from J; bases unmatched to any gene: 5. Looked up from germline, CDR1 is SGHVT and CDR2 is SQSDAQ. This CDR3 has 14 residues. The CDR3 reads CASSQRGQGYGYTF. The CDR3, as DNA: TGTGCCAGCAGCCAGAGGGGACAGGGGTATGGCTACACCTTC.

This chain joins TRBV5-1 and TRBJ2-3; TRBD2 might be the D (6 bases). The CDR3 consists of 16 residues. With 4 bases removed from V and 5 bases from J, the gap between germline ends came to 20 bases. Germline V gene lookup returns CDR1 SGHRS and CDR2 YFSETQ. CDR3 amino acids: CASSLDWRDVLDTQYF. In DNA, the CDR3 is TGCGCCAGCAGCCTGGATTGGCGGGACGTGTTAGATACGCAGTATTTT.

The chain uses TRBV7-9 and TRBJ2-1; weak D call: TRBD1 (6 bases). Deletions cut 5 bases from V and 3 bases from J, with 11 bases between. Germline V gene data show CDR1 as SEHNR and CDR2 as FQNEAQ (reference sequence). This CDR3 spans 14 amino acids. The CDR3 sequence: CASSPRQVYNEQFF. The CDR3 DNA is TGTGCCAGCAGCCCTAGACAGGTCTACAATGAGCAGTTCTTC.

The gene calls are TRBV5-3 and TRBJ2-3; 8 bases line up with TRBD1. TRBV5-3 is placed among ORFs of uncertain function. This CDR3 has 16 amino acids. Trimming cost V 4 bases and J 0 bases; bases outside gene matches: 7. The CDR3 bases are TGTGCCAGAAGCAGGACAGGGCGCCTAAGCACAGATACGCAGTATTTT. The encoded protein is CARSRTGRLSTDTQYF.

This clone occurred once. The rearrangement links TRBV5-1 to TRBJ2-5; D may be TRBD1 (5 bases). Germline CDR1 is SGHRS and CDR2 is YFSETQ. The CDR3 sequence is 15 residues long. Trimming shortened V by 0 bases and J by 2 bases, and 11 bases separated the two germline ends. CDR3 DNA sequence: TGCGCCAGCAGCTTGGGGCTAGGGGAACAAGAGACCCAGTACTTC. This translates into CASSLGLGEQETQYF.

The chain uses TRBV20-1 and TRBJ2-5; D uncertain. This CDR3 region has 11 residues. Germline assignment: CDR1 DFQATT and CDR2 SNEGSKA (reference sequence). V lost 2 bases and J 4 bases, leaving 5 bases between the germline ends. This CDR3 is CSARWGETQYF. CDR3 coding DNA: TGCAGTGCTAGATGGGGAGAGACCCAGTACTTC.

J is TRBJ1-3 and V is TRBV5-1, with a weak D call TRBD1 (6 bases). Trimming cost V 5 bases and J 2 bases, with 11 bases left between them. This CDR3 is built from 14 residues. Germline V gives CDR1 SGHRS, CDR2 YFSETQ. The CDR3 region is CASRPGQTGNTIYF. DNA for the CDR3: TGCGCCAGCAGACCAGGACAGACTGGAAACACCATATATTTT.

The chain recombines TRBV2 with TRBJ2-2; 8 nucleotides match TRBD2. The CDR3 loop spans 15 amino acids. The V and J ends lost 4 bases and 4 bases, in that order; junction bases with no gene match: 5. Germline V gene sequence: CDR1 SNHLY, CDR2 FYNNEI. The CDR3 protein is CASSASAGVTGELFF. The CDR3 DNA reads TGTGCCAGCAGTGCTTCAGCGGGAGTCACCGGGGAGCTGTTTTTT.

The chain couples TRBV6-1 to TRBJ2-1, with 13 bases matching TRBD2. From germline, CDR1 is MNHNS and CDR2 SASEGT. Trimming at V came to 10 bases and at J to 6 bases, leaving 6 bases not matched to a gene. The CDR3 is 14 residues long. CDR3 amino acids: CATPGLAGPNEQFF. The CDR3 DNA reads TGTGCCACCCCGGGACTAGCGGGGCCCAATGAGCAGTTCTTC.